The rows below give T cell receptor beta chains drawn from one sample of a study of vaccination effects on CD4 cells after COVID-19. Profiled with immunoSEQ multiplex PCR; TCRdb holds only in-frame clones, not every one. Among around 24,000 clones listed, 60% to 80% were seen once. The antigens of these receptors remain unknown. This sample comprised CD4+ T cells from PBMCs cultured with HCoV-NL63 spike peptides, obtained after COVID-19 vaccination. Every receptor here comes from a human donor who received a COVID-19 vaccine. The CDR3 runs from the conserved cysteine through the conserved F or W. D genes are given only for firm matches. Clone size is not always given. Where it is, it says once, few, many or a class for expanded clones.

d_call	v_call	clone_size	j_call	cdr3_nt	cdr3_aa
-	TRBV19	-	TRBJ1-2	TGTGCCAGTAGTCCCCGGGACCTAACCCCTCATGGCTACACCTTC	CASSPRDLTPHGYTF
TRBD1	TRBV2	-	TRBJ1-6	TGTGCCAGCAGTGCGTATTCTAGGGGGCAGTCACCCCTCCACTTT	CASSAYSRGQSPLHF
TRBD2	TRBV6-5	-	TRBJ2-7	TGTGCCAGCAGGAGCGGGAGGGCCTTTAGGTACGAGCAGTACTTC	CASRSGRAFRYEQYF
-	TRBV7-3	once	TRBJ2-2	TGTGCCAGCAGCTTAGGCAGTACAGGCACCGGGGAGCTGTTTTTT	CASSLGSTGTGELFF
-	TRBV28	few	TRBJ1-1	TGTGCCAGCAGTTTATCGGGGCCTTCAACTGAAGCTTTCTTT	CASSLSGPSTEAFF
TRBD2	TRBV30	-	TRBJ2-7	TGTGCCTGGAACCCGGGACTAGCGGGCGTAGAGCAGTACTTC	CAWNPGLAGVEQYF
-	TRBV30	once	TRBJ1-6	TGTGCCTGGATCCGGTCTTGGGGGGATAATTCACCCCTCCACTTT	CAWIRSWGDNSPLHF
-	TRBV7-8	-	TRBJ1-5	TGTGCCAGCAGCTTAGGCGGCACGGACACCAATCAGCCCCAGCATTTT	CASSLGGTDTNQPQHF
TRBD1	TRBV27	-	TRBJ2-7	TGTGCCAGCAGTGACAGGGGTGAAGGGTCCTACGAGCAGTACTTC	CASSDRGEGSYEQYF
-	TRBV12-3/TRBV12-4	-	TRBJ1-1	TGTGCCAGCAGATTCGGGGGCACTGAAGCTTTCTTT	CASRFGGTEAFF
-	TRBV5-1	once	TRBJ1-1	TGCGCCAGCAGCCCATCGACAGGTAACACTGAAGCTTTCTTT	CASSPSTGNTEAFF
-	TRBV7-2	few	TRBJ2-2	TGTGCCAGCAGCTTGATCGGGTATAACACCGGGGAGCTGTTTTTT	CASSLIGYNTGELFF
TRBD1	TRBV7-9	-	TRBJ1-2	TGTGCCAGCAGTCCAGGAGGACAGCGAAAGGGGGCGAGGGGCTACACCTTC	CASSPGGQRKGARGYTF
-	TRBV4-1	-	TRBJ2-5	TGCGCCAGCAGCCAAGGGCTAGTGGCGGAGACCCAGTACTTC	CASSQGLVAETQYF
TRBD1	TRBV20-1	once	TRBJ2-7	TGCAGTGCTAGTGGGACAGGGGACTCTCTCGAGCAGTACTTC	CSASGTGDSLEQYF
-	TRBV15	-	TRBJ2-1	TGTGCCACCAGCAGAGTTCAAGGGCGCTTTGATTCCTACAATGAGCAGTTCTTC	CATSRVQGRFDSYNEQFF
-	TRBV30	once	TRBJ2-2	TGTGCCTGGAAACGGGCCGGGGTCGACACCGGGGAGCTGTTTTTT	CAWKRAGVDTGELFF
TRBD2	TRBV5-4	-	TRBJ2-7	TGTGCCAGCAGCTTGGGAGCGGGGGTTACCTACGAGCAGTACTTC	CASSLGAGVTYEQYF
-	TRBV7-2	-	TRBJ2-4	TGTGCCAGCAGCTCCGATAGAACCGACATTCAGTACTTC	CASSSDRTDIQYF
-	TRBV15	once	TRBJ2-5	TGTGCCACCAGCAGAGGTGGGGGAGGACGAGAGACCCAGTACTTC	CATSRGGGGRETQYF
TRBD1	TRBV19	-	TRBJ1-6	TGTGCCAGTAGTCAACTGACAGGGAACAATAATTCACCCCTCCACTTT	CASSQLTGNNNSPLHF
-	TRBV20-1	-	TRBJ1-6	TGCAGTGCTAGTAGGGGGGCTTTTAATTCACCCCTCCACTTT	CSASRGAFNSPLHF
TRBD1	TRBV6-5	-	TRBJ1-1	TGTGCCAGCTTAGACAGGGGGCGCGGGGCTTTCTTT	CASLDRGRGAFF
-	TRBV12-3/TRBV12-4	-	TRBJ1-5	TGTGCCACCTCCCAGGGCGGCAATCAGCCCCAGCATTTT	CATSQGGNQPQHF
-	TRBV4-2	few	TRBJ2-2	TGTGCCAGCAGCCAAGATAGGGTTTCGAACACCGGGGAGCTGTTTTTT	CASSQDRVSNTGELFF
-	TRBV7-9	few	TRBJ1-4	TGTGCCAGCGTTTCGGCCTTAGAAAAACTGTTTTTT	CASVSALEKLFF
-	TRBV6-2/TRBV6-3	-	TRBJ2-1	TGTGCCAGCAGTTACGGCGGCCACCAGGGCGATGAGCAGTTCTTC	CASSYGGHQGDEQFF
TRBD1	TRBV4-1	-	TRBJ1-1	TGCGCCAGCAGTCACCGCATCCAAGGACAGGAGAACACTGAAGCTTTCTTT	CASSHRIQGQENTEAFF
-	TRBV9	-	TRBJ2-1	TGTGCCAGCAGCGTGAACCGCGACAATGAGCAGTTCTTC	CASSVNRDNEQFF
-	TRBV3-1/TRBV3-2	once	TRBJ1-2	TGTGCCAGCAGCCGTGGACAGCCAGATGGCTACACCTTC	CASSRGQPDGYTF
-	TRBV4-2	few	TRBJ1-3	TGTGCCAGCAGCCAAGGGAACAGTGCTGGAAACACCATATATTTT	CASSQGNSAGNTIYF
TRBD2	TRBV7-2	-	TRBJ2-5	TGTGCCAGCAGCAAACCCGGGCTAGCGGGAGGAAAGACCCAGTACTTC	CASSKPGLAGGKTQYF